A selection of T cell receptor beta chains follows, all from one sample in a study of T cell changes during pregnancy in multiple sclerosis. Clones were read by immunoSEQ multiplex PCR, and TCRdb kept only the in-frame ones, dropping some. The sample contains 55,000 to 70,000 clones, about 90% of which appear only once. The sequencing here drew on peripheral blood, taken in the third trimester of pregnancy. These receptors came from a female donor in good health, enrolled as a control in a pregnancy study. Both conserved end residues are part of each CDR3. The order of the fields is V gene, clone size, J gene, D gene, CDR3 length, CDR3 DNA, CDR3 protein. D genes are given only for firm matches. Rows may omit the clone size; those that give it use once, few, many or a size class.

v_gene: TRBV5-4
abundance: -
j_gene: TRBJ2-3
d_gene: TRBD2
len: 16
CDR3nt: TGTGCCAGCAGCTTAATTAGCGGGGGGAGCACAGATACGCAGTATTTT
CDR3aa: CASSLISGGSTDTQYF

v_gene: TRBV5-4
abundance: -
j_gene: TRBJ1-1
d_gene: -
len: 15
CDR3nt: TGTGCCAGCAGCCCACAGGTCCGTCGGGACACTGAAGCTTTCTTT
CDR3aa: CASSPQVRRDTEAFF

v_gene: TRBV7-8
abundance: -
j_gene: TRBJ1-2
d_gene: TRBD1
len: 13
CDR3nt: TGTGCCAGCAGCTTGGGGACAGTCTATGGCTACACCTTC
CDR3aa: CASSLGTVYGYTF

v_gene: TRBV19
abundance: -
j_gene: TRBJ2-5
d_gene: TRBD2
len: 15
CDR3nt: TGTGCCAGTAGTATTTTAGCGGGGGGACAAGAGACCCAGTACTTC
CDR3aa: CASSILAGGQETQYF

v_gene: TRBV7-2
abundance: -
j_gene: TRBJ1-3
d_gene: -
len: 13
CDR3nt: TGTGCCAGCAGCTTAGTGGGGGGGGACACCATATATTTT
CDR3aa: CASSLVGGDTIYF

v_gene: TRBV4-1
abundance: -
j_gene: TRBJ1-2
d_gene: -
len: 14
CDR3nt: TGCGCCAGCAGCCAAGATAGGGGAACGGATGGCTACACCTTC
CDR3aa: CASSQDRGTDGYTF

v_gene: TRBV20-1
abundance: -
j_gene: TRBJ1-2
d_gene: -
len: 11
CDR3nt: TGCGGAAGACAGGCTAACTATGGCTACACCTTC
CDR3aa: CGRQANYGYTF

v_gene: TRBV9
abundance: -
j_gene: TRBJ1-1
d_gene: -
len: 14
CDR3nt: TGTGCCAGCAGCGTTTTTGGGGGGGACACTGAAGCTTTCTTT
CDR3aa: CASSVFGGDTEAFF

v_gene: TRBV9
abundance: -
j_gene: TRBJ1-2
d_gene: TRBD1
len: 14
CDR3nt: TGTGCCAGCAGCGTGGGACAGGGCGACTATGGCTACACCTTC
CDR3aa: CASSVGQGDYGYTF

v_gene: TRBV14
abundance: -
j_gene: TRBJ1-1
d_gene: -
len: 11
CDR3nt: TGTGCCAGCAGCCAAGACCGGCCGACAGGTTTT
CDR3aa: CASSQDRPTGF

v_gene: TRBV7-9
abundance: -
j_gene: TRBJ1-1
d_gene: TRBD1
len: 13
CDR3nt: TGTGCCAGCAGCGCACAGGGGGCCACTGAAGCTTTCTTT
CDR3aa: CASSAQGATEAFF

v_gene: TRBV7-2
abundance: -
j_gene: TRBJ2-7
d_gene: -
len: 15
CDR3nt: TGTGCCAGCAGCGCCAGGGCTCTGGATACCTACGAGCAGTACTTC
CDR3aa: CASSARALDTYEQYF

v_gene: TRBV7-9
abundance: -
j_gene: TRBJ2-1
d_gene: TRBD1
len: 15
CDR3nt: TGTGCCAGCGAATTTCGGGACAGGGGGCACAATGAGCAGTTCTTC
CDR3aa: CASEFRDRGHNEQFF

v_gene: TRBV12-5
abundance: -
j_gene: TRBJ2-5
d_gene: -
len: 13
CDR3nt: TGTGCTAGTGGTCATGCGGTGCAAGAGACCCAGTACTTC
CDR3aa: CASGHAVQETQYF

v_gene: TRBV7-9
abundance: -
j_gene: TRBJ1-5
d_gene: TRBD1
len: 15
CDR3nt: TGTGCCAGCAGCTTCGAGACAGGGCTCAATCAGCCCCAGCATTTT
CDR3aa: CASSFETGLNQPQHF

v_gene: TRBV19
abundance: -
j_gene: TRBJ1-5
d_gene: -
len: 15
CDR3nt: TGTGCCAGTAGTACGGCCCCGGGGAGCAATCAGCCCCAGCATTTT
CDR3aa: CASSTAPGSNQPQHF

v_gene: TRBV19
abundance: -
j_gene: TRBJ2-7
d_gene: -
len: 12
CDR3nt: TGTGCCAGTAGCCGAGTCCCATACGAGCAGTACTTC
CDR3aa: CASSRVPYEQYF

v_gene: TRBV6-5
abundance: -
j_gene: TRBJ1-3
d_gene: -
len: 15
CDR3nt: TGTGCCAGTACTACCGGACAGTTCTCTGGAAACACCATATATTTT
CDR3aa: CASTTGQFSGNTIYF

v_gene: TRBV28
abundance: -
j_gene: TRBJ2-3
d_gene: TRBD2
len: 19
CDR3nt: TGTGCCAGCAGTTCTCCCGGGACTAGCGGGGGGGCATTAGGAGATACGCAGTATTTT
CDR3aa: CASSSPGTSGGALGDTQYF

v_gene: TRBV18
abundance: -
j_gene: TRBJ2-5
d_gene: -
len: 15
CDR3nt: TGTGCCAGCTCACCTCCGACTCAGCCTCAAGAGACCCAGTACTTC
CDR3aa: CASSPPTQPQETQYF

v_gene: TRBV5-6
abundance: -
j_gene: TRBJ2-5
d_gene: -
len: 13
CDR3nt: TGTGCCAGCAGCTTGGACAGGGATGGGACCCAGTACTTC
CDR3aa: CASSLDRDGTQYF

v_gene: TRBV2
abundance: -
j_gene: TRBJ1-5
d_gene: -
len: 16
CDR3nt: TGTGCCAGCGAACCGGACAATCACCTTAGCAATCAGCCCCAGCATTTT
CDR3aa: CASEPDNHLSNQPQHF

v_gene: TRBV7-3
abundance: -
j_gene: TRBJ2-5
d_gene: -
len: 13
CDR3nt: TGTGCCAGCAAACCTAGGCTCGGGGAGACCCAGTACTTC
CDR3aa: CASKPRLGETQYF

v_gene: TRBV7-2
abundance: -
j_gene: TRBJ2-7
d_gene: -
len: 13
CDR3nt: TGTGCCAGCAGCCCCGTCGGTCAACTCGAGCAGTACTTC
CDR3aa: CASSPVGQLEQYF

v_gene: TRBV6-1
abundance: few
j_gene: TRBJ1-1
d_gene: -
len: 13
CDR3nt: TGTGCCAGCACTGTAACAGGGAACACTGAAGCTTTCTTT
CDR3aa: CASTVTGNTEAFF

v_gene: TRBV6-1
abundance: -
j_gene: TRBJ1-2
d_gene: -
len: 14
CDR3nt: TGTGCCAGCAGTCCCGGCGGCAGTCCTTATGGCTACACCTTC
CDR3aa: CASSPGGSPYGYTF

v_gene: TRBV7-8
abundance: -
j_gene: TRBJ2-7
d_gene: -
len: 14
CDR3nt: TGTGCCAGCAGCTTAGATCACAGGTCCTACGAGCAGTACTTC
CDR3aa: CASSLDHRSYEQYF

v_gene: TRBV20-1
abundance: -
j_gene: TRBJ1-1
d_gene: -
len: 11
CDR3nt: TGCAGTGCTACATTTGACACTGAAGCTTTCTTT
CDR3aa: CSATFDTEAFF

v_gene: TRBV7-2
abundance: -
j_gene: TRBJ2-7
d_gene: TRBD1
len: 15
CDR3nt: TGTGCCAGCAGCGCTCCCCGGACAGGGACTTACGAGCAGTACTTC
CDR3aa: CASSAPRTGTYEQYF

v_gene: TRBV7-2
abundance: -
j_gene: TRBJ2-3
d_gene: TRBD1
len: 15
CDR3nt: TGTGCCAGCAGCTCGGACAGGGTTTTTGTAGATACGCAGTATTTT
CDR3aa: CASSSDRVFVDTQYF

v_gene: TRBV5-4
abundance: -
j_gene: TRBJ1-1
d_gene: -
len: 15
CDR3nt: TGTGCCAGCAGAGGACAGACCGGCATGAACACTGAAGCTTTCTTT
CDR3aa: CASRGQTGMNTEAFF

v_gene: TRBV10-3
abundance: -
j_gene: TRBJ2-7
d_gene: -
len: 12
CDR3nt: TGTGCCATCAGTGGCAGGGGCCACGAGCAGTACTTC
CDR3aa: CAISGRGHEQYF

v_gene: TRBV7-9
abundance: few
j_gene: TRBJ2-7
d_gene: -
len: 13
CDR3nt: TGTGCCAGCAGCTTAGTTAGCTCCTACGAGCAGTACTTC
CDR3aa: CASSLVSSYEQYF

v_gene: TRBV6-5
abundance: -
j_gene: TRBJ2-3
d_gene: TRBD1
len: 14
CDR3nt: TGTGCCAGCAGGGACAGGGGTGGCACAGATACGCAGTATTTT
CDR3aa: CASRDRGGTDTQYF

v_gene: TRBV4-3
abundance: -
j_gene: TRBJ1-2
d_gene: -
len: 14
CDR3nt: TGCGCCAGCAGCCGGGACAAAGACAGCCATGGCTACACCTTC
CDR3aa: CASSRDKDSHGYTF

v_gene: TRBV7-9
abundance: -
j_gene: TRBJ2-1
d_gene: TRBD2
len: 14
CDR3nt: TGTGCCAGCACCAACCGGGGGGGATACAATGAGCAGTTCTTC
CDR3aa: CASTNRGGYNEQFF

v_gene: TRBV25-1
abundance: -
j_gene: TRBJ1-4
d_gene: TRBD1
len: 14
CDR3nt: TGTGCCAGTGGACAGGGCGGAGGTCGGGAAAAACTGTTTTTT
CDR3aa: CASGQGGGREKLFF

v_gene: TRBV7-9
abundance: -
j_gene: TRBJ1-6
d_gene: -
len: 14
CDR3nt: TGTGCCAGCAGCGCCAGGGCCTCAAATTCACCCCTCCACTTT
CDR3aa: CASSARASNSPLHF

v_gene: TRBV18
abundance: few
j_gene: TRBJ1-5
d_gene: -
len: 14
CDR3nt: TGTGCCAGCTCACCCCCGGGAGGCAATCAGCCCCAGCATTTT
CDR3aa: CASSPPGGNQPQHF

v_gene: TRBV30
abundance: few
j_gene: TRBJ1-1
d_gene: -
len: 14
CDR3nt: TGTGCCTGGATGCACACAGGTATTCGCACTGAAGCTTTCTTT
CDR3aa: CAWMHTGIRTEAFF

v_gene: TRBV7-9
abundance: -
j_gene: TRBJ1-4
d_gene: -
len: 14
CDR3nt: TGTGCCAGCAGCTTAGTTGGGGGGAATGAAAAACTGTTTTTT
CDR3aa: CASSLVGGNEKLFF

v_gene: TRBV18
abundance: -
j_gene: TRBJ2-2
d_gene: TRBD1
len: 14
CDR3nt: TGTGCCAGCTCAACCCAGGGGGCCGGCGGGGAGCTGTTTTTT
CDR3aa: CASSTQGAGGELFF

v_gene: TRBV4-3
abundance: -
j_gene: TRBJ2-5
d_gene: -
len: 15
CDR3nt: TGCGCCAGCAGCGCCCGCGGGGGCTTACGTGGGACCCAGTACTTC
CDR3aa: CASSARGGLRGTQYF

v_gene: TRBV2
abundance: -
j_gene: TRBJ2-7
d_gene: TRBD1
len: 16
CDR3nt: TGTGCCAGCAGTTGGTCAGACAGGGGAACTCTTCACGAGCAGTACTTC
CDR3aa: CASSWSDRGTLHEQYF

v_gene: TRBV2
abundance: -
j_gene: TRBJ1-3
d_gene: -
len: 12
CDR3nt: TGTGCCAGCGCGAGCTCTGGAAACACCATATATTTT
CDR3aa: CASASSGNTIYF

v_gene: TRBV10-3
abundance: -
j_gene: TRBJ2-1
d_gene: -
len: 14
CDR3nt: TGTGCCATCAGGGGGGGTAGCTCCTACAATGAGCAGTTCTTC
CDR3aa: CAIRGGSSYNEQFF

v_gene: TRBV7-8
abundance: -
j_gene: TRBJ2-7
d_gene: TRBD1
len: 14
CDR3nt: TGTGCCAGCAGCCCCTGGGACAGGGGCTACGAGCAGTACTTC
CDR3aa: CASSPWDRGYEQYF

v_gene: TRBV16
abundance: -
j_gene: TRBJ2-3
d_gene: -
len: 14
CDR3nt: TGTGCCAGCCGCAACCCCAGGAGCACAGATACGCAGTATTTT
CDR3aa: CASRNPRSTDTQYF

v_gene: TRBV5-1
abundance: -
j_gene: TRBJ1-1
d_gene: -
len: 13
CDR3nt: TGCGCCAGCAGTCTGGCGTCTCGGAGCGAAGCTTTCTTT
CDR3aa: CASSLASRSEAFF

v_gene: TRBV18
abundance: -
j_gene: TRBJ2-2
d_gene: -
len: 16
CDR3nt: TGTGCCAGCTCATCAGGGGTGCCAGCGAACACCGGGGAGCTGTTTTTT
CDR3aa: CASSSGVPANTGELFF

v_gene: TRBV7-9
abundance: -
j_gene: TRBJ2-2
d_gene: -
len: 15
CDR3nt: TGTGCCAGCAGCTTGGATTGGGGGGTGACCGGGGAGCTGTTTTTT
CDR3aa: CASSLDWGVTGELFF

v_gene: TRBV6-5
abundance: -
j_gene: TRBJ1-5
d_gene: TRBD1
len: 13
CDR3nt: TGTGCCAGCAGTTTAGGGGGCGACCAGCCCCAGCATTTT
CDR3aa: CASSLGGDQPQHF

v_gene: TRBV28
abundance: few
j_gene: TRBJ1-5
d_gene: -
len: 13
CDR3nt: TGTGCCGGGCAGGGGACGGGCAATCAGCCCCAGCATTTT
CDR3aa: CAGQGTGNQPQHF

v_gene: TRBV6-5
abundance: -
j_gene: TRBJ2-7
d_gene: TRBD2
len: 13
CDR3nt: TGTGCCAGCACCCGCGGGGGATCCTACGAGCAGTACTTC
CDR3aa: CASTRGGSYEQYF

v_gene: TRBV5-1
abundance: -
j_gene: TRBJ1-5
d_gene: -
len: 15
CDR3nt: TGCGCCAGCAGCTTGGGAGACAGTAACAATCAGCCCCAGCATTTT
CDR3aa: CASSLGDSNNQPQHF